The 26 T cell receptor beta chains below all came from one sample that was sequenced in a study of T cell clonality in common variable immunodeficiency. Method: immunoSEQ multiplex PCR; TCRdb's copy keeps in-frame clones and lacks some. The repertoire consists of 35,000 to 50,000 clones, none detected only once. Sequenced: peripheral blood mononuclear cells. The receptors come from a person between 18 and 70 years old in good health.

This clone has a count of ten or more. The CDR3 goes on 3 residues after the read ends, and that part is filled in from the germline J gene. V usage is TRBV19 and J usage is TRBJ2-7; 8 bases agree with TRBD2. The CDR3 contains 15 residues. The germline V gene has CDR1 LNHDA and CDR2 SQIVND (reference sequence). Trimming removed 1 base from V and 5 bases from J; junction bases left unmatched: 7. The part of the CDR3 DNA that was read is TGTGCCAGTAGTATAGTGGGCCAGCGGGGGAACGAG. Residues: CASSIVGQRGNE. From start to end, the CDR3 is CASSIVGQRGNEQYF.

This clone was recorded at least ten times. The CDR3: CAWTGTSVAYEQYF. CDR3 DNA (partial): TGTGCCTGGACCGGGACTAGCGTAGCCTACGAG. V usage is TRBV30 and J usage is TRBJ2-7, with 10 bases that match TRBD2. With the read ending 3 residues before the CDR3 end, the germline J gene is used to fill in that end. The germline V gene has CDR1 GTSNPN and CDR2 SVGIG (reference sequence). This CDR3 contains 14 residues. The V and J ends lost 4 bases and 2 bases, in that order; junction bases with no gene match: 5. Using reference TRBV30 and TRBJ2-7 for the parts outside the CDR3, the full variable domain is SQTIHQWPATLVQPVGSPLSLECTVEGTSNPNLYWYRQAAGRGLQLLFYSVGIGQISSEVPQNLSASRPQDRQFILSSKKLLLSDSGFYLCAWTGTSVAYEQYFGPGTRLTVT.

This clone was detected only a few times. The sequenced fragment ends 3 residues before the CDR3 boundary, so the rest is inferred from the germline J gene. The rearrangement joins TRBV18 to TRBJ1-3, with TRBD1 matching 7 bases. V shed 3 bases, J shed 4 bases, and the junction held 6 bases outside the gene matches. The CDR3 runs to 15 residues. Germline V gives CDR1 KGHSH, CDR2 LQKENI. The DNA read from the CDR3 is TGTGCCAGCTCACCCGACAGGGACAAAGGAAACACC. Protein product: CASSPDRDKGNT. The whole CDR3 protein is CASSPDRDKGNTIYF.

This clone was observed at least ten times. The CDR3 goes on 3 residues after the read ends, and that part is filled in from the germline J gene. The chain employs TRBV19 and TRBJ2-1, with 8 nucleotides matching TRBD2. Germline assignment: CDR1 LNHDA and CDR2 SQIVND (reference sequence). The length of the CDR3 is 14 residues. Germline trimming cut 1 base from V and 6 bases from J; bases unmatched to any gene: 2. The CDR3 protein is CASSIAGGLNEQFF. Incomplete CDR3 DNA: TGTGCCAGTAGTATAGCGGGGGGGCTCAATGAG.

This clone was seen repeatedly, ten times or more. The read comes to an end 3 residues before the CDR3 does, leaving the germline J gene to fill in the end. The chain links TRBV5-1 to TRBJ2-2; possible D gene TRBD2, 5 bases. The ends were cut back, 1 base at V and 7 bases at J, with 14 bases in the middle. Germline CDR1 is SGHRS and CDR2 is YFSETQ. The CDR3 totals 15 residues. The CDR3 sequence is CASSLSGPTHGELFF. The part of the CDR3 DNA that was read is TGCGCCAGCAGCTTGAGCGGACCCACGCACGGGGAG.

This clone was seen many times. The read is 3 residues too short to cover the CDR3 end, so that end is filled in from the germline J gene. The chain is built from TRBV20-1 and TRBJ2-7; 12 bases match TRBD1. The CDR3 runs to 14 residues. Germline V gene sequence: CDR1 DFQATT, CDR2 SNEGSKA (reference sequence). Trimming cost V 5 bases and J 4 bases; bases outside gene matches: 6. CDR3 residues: CSASGTGGLYEQYF. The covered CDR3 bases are TGCAGTGCTTCCGGGACAGGGGGCTTGTACGAG.

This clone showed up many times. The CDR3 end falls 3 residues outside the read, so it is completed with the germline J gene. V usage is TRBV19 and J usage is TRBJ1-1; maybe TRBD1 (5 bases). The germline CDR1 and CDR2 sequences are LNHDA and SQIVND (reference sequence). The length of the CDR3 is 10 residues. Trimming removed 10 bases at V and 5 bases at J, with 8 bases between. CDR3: CATRGTEAFF. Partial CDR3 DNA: TGTGCCACCCGGGGGACTGAA.

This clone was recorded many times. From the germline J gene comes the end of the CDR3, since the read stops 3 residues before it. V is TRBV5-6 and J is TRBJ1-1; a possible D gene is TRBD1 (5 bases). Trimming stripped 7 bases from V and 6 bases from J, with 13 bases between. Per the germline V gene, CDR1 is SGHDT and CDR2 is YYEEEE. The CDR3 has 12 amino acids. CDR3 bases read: TGTGCCAGCGGACTAGGAGGGGCTGAA. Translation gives CASGLGGAE. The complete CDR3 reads CASGLGGAEAFF.

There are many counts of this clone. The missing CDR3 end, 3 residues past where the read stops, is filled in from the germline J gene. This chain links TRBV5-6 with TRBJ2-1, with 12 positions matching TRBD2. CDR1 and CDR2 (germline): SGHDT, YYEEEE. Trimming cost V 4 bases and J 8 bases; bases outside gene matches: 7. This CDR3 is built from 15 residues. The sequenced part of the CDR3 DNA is TGTGCCAGCAGCCCGACTAGCGGGAGTCCCCATGAG. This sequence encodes CASSPTSGSPHE. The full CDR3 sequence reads CASSPTSGSPHEQFF.

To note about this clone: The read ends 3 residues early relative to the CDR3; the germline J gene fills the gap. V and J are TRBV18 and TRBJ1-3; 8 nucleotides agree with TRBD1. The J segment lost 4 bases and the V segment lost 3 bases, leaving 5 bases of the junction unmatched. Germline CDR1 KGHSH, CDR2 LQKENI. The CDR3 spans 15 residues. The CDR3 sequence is CASSPDRGKGNTIYF. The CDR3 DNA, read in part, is TGTGCCAGCTCACCCGACAGGGGCAAAGGAAACACC.

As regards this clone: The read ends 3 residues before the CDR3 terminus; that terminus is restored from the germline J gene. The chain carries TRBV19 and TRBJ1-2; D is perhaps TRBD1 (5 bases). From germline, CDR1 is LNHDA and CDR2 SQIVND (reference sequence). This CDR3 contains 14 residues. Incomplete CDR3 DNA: TGTGCCAGCCGCCCGCGGGGGTTCAACAATGAC. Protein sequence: CASRPRGFNND. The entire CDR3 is CASRPRGFNNDYTF.

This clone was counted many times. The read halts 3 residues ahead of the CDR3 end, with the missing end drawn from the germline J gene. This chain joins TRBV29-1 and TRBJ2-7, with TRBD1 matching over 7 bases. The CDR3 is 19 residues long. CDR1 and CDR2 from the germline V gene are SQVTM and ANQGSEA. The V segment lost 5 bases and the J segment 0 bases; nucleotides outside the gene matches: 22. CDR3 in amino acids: CSVLSLTPDRAEGSYEQYF. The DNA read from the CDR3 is TGCAGCGTTCTTTCCCTAACCCCAGACAGGGCAGAAGGCTCCTACGAG.

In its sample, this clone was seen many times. CDR3 bases read: TGTGCCAGCAGCTGGACTAGCGGGGGCACCGGGGAG. Translation: CASSWTSGGTGE. The whole CDR3 sequence reads CASSWTSGGTGELFF. The V and J genes are TRBV7-9 and TRBJ2-2; TRBD2 matches at 13 bases. The read terminates 3 residues ahead of where the CDR3 ends, so the germline J gene completes it. The CDR3 has 15 residues. With V trimmed by 4 bases and J by 4 bases, 0 bases remained unmatched. Germline-derived CDR1 and CDR2 are SEHNR and FQNEAQ (reference sequence).

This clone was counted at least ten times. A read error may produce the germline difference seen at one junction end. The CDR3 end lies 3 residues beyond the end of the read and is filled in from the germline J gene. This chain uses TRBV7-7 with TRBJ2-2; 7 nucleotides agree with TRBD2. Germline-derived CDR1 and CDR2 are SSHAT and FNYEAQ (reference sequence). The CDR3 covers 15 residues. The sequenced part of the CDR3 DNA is TGTGCTAGCAGCTTAGTAGCGGGGAACACCGGGGAG. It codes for CASSLVAGNTGE. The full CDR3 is CASSLVAGNTGELFF.

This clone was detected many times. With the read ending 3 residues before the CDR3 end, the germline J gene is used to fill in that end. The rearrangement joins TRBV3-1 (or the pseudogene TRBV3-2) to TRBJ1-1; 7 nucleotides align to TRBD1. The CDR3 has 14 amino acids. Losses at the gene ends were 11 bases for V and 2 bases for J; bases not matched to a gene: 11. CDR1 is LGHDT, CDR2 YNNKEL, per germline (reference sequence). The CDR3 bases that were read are TGTGCCGGGACTCCGGGACAGATTAACACTGAA. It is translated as CAGTPGQINTE. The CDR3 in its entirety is CAGTPGQINTEAFF.

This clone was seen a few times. The sequenced CDR3 bases are TGTGCCAGCAGCTTAGACAGGGGACAGCCC. Encoded protein: CASSLDRGQP. The full CDR3 protein reads CASSLDRGQPQHF. This chain connects TRBV7-2 to TRBJ1-5, with 7 bases identical to TRBD1. The CDR3 end lies 3 residues beyond the end of the read and is filled in from the germline J gene. The CDR3 sequence is 13 residues long. CDR1 and CDR2 (germline): SGHTA, FQGNSA. V gave up 1 base and J gave up 7 bases; unmatched junction bases: 1. Full variable domain (rest looked up from reference TRBV7-2 and TRBJ1-5): GAGVSQSPSNKVTEKGKDVELRCDPISGHTALYWYRQSLGQGLEFLIYFQGNSAPDKSGLPSDRFSAERTGGSVSTLTIQRTQQEDSAVYLCASSLDRGQPQHFGDGTRLSIL.

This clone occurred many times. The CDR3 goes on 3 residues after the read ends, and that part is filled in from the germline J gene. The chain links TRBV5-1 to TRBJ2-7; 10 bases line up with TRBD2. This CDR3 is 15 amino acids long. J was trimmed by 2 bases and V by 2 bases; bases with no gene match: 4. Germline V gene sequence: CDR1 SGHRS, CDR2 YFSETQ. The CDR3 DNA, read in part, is TGCGCCAGCAGCTTCGGACTAGCGGATCCCTACGAG. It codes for CASSFGLADPYE. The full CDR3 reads CASSFGLADPYEQYF.

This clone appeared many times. The DNA read from the CDR3 is TGTGCCAGCAGCCCGGACAGGGCCGTGGGTACG. It codes for CASSPDRAVGT. Given in full, the CDR3 is CASSPDRAVGTQYF. This chain connects TRBV5-4 to TRBJ2-3, with 8 bases identical to TRBD1. The read terminates 3 residues ahead of where the CDR3 ends, so the germline J gene completes it. The length of the CDR3 is 14 residues. The V segment lost 4 bases and the J segment 8 bases; nucleotides outside the gene matches: 9. Germline lookup yields CDR1 SGHNT and CDR2 YYREEE (reference sequence).

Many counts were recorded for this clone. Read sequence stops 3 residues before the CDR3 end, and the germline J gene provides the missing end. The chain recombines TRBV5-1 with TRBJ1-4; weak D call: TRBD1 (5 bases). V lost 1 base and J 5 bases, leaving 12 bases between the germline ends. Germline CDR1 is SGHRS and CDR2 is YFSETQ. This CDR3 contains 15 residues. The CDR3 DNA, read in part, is TGCGCCAGCAGCTTGCAGGAGGGGATCAATGAAAAA. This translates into CASSLQEGINEK. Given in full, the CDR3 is CASSLQEGINEKLFF. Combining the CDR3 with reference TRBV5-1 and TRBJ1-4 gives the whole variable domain KAGVTQTPRYLIKTRGQQVTLSCSPISGHRSVSWYQQTPGQGLQFLFEYFSETQRNKGNFPGRFSGRQFSNSRSEMNVSTLELGDSALYLCASSLQEGINEKLFFGSGTQLSVL.

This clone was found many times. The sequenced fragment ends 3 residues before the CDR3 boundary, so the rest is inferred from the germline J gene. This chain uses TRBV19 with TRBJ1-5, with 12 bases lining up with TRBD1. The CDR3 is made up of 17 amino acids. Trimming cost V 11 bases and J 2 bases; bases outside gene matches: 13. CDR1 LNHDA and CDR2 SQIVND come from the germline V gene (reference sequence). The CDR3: CAVTGTGGTIGNQPQHF. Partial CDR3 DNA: TGTGCCGTCACCGGGACAGGGGGCACGATTGGCAATCAGCCC. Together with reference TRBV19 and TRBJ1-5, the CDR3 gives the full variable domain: DGGITQSPKYLFRKEGQNVTLSCEQNLNHDAMYWYRQDPGQGLRLIYYSQIVNDFQKGDIAEGYSVSREKKESFPLTVTSAQKNPTAFYLCAVTGTGGTIGNQPQHFGDGTRLSIL.

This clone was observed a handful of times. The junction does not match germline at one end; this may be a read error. The DNA read from the CDR3 is TGTGCCAGCAGCTTCGTACAGGGGGCTGGAAGCACC. Residues: CASSFVQGAGST. The complete CDR3 sequence is CASSFVQGAGSTIYF. The chain recombines TRBV11-2 with TRBJ1-3; 9 bases are a match to TRBD1. The read terminates 3 residues ahead of where the CDR3 ends, so the germline J gene completes it. Germline values: CDR1 SGHAT, CDR2 FQNNGV. The CDR3 is made up of 15 amino acids. Full variable domain (rest looked up from reference TRBV11-2 and TRBJ1-3): EAGVAQSPRYKIIEKRQSVAFWCNPISGHATLYWYQQILGQGPKLLIQFQNNGVVDDSQLPKDRFSAERLKGVDSTLKIQPAKLEDSAVYLCASSFVQGAGSTIYFGEGSWLTVV.

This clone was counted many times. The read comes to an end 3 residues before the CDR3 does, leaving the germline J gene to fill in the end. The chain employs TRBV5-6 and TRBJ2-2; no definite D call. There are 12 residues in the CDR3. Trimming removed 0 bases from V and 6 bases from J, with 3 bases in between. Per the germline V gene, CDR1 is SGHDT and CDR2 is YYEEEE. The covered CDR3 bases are TGTGCCAGCAGCTTGGCTTCCGGGGAG. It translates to CASSLASGE. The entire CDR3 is CASSLASGELFF.

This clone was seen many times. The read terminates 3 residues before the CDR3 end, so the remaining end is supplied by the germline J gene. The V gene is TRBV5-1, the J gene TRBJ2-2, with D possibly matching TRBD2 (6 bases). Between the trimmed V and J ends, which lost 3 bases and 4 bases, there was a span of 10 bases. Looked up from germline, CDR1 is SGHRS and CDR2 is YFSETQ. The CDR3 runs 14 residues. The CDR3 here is CASSSMGGTGELFF. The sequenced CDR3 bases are TGCGCCAGCAGCTCCATGGGGGGCACCGGGGAG.

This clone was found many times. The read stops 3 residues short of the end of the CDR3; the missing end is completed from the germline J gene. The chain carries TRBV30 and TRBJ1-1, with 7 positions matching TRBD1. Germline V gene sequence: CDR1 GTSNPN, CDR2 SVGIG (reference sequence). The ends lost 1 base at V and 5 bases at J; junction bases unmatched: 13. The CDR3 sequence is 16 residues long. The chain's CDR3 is CAWSADRELGMTEAFF. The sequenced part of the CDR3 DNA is TGTGCCTGGAGTGCAGACAGGGAACTCGGTATGACTGAA.

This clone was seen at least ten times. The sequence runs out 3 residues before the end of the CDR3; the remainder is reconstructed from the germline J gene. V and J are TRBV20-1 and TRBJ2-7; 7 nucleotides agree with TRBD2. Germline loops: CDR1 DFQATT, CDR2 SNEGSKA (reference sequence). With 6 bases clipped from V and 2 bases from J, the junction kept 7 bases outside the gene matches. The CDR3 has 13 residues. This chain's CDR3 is CSAPGEGTYEQYF. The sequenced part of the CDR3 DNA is TGCAGTGCGCCCGGGGAGGGTACCTACGAG.

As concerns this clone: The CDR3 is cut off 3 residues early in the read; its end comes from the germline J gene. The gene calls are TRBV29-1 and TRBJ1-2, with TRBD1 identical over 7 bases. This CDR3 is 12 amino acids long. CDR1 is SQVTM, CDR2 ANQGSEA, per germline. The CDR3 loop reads CTAGGANYGYTF. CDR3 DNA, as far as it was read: TGCACCGCAGGGGGAGCTAACTATGGC.